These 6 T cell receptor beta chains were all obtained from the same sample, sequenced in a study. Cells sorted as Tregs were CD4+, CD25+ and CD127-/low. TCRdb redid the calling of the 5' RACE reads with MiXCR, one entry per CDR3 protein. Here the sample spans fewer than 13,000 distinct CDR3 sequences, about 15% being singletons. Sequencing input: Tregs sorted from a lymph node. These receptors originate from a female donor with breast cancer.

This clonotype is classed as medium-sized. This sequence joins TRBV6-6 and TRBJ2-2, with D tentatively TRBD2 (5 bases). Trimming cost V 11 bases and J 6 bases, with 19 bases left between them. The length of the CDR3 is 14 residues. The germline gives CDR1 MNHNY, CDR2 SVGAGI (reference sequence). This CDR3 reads CASLPEGRSGELFF. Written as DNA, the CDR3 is TGTGCCTCCCTACCAGAGGGCCGGTCCGGGGAGCTGTTTTTT.

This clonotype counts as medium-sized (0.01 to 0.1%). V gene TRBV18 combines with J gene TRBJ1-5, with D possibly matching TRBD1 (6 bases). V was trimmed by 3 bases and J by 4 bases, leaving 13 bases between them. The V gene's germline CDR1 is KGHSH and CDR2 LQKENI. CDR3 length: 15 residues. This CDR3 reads CASSPTGPANQPQHF. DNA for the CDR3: TGTGCCAGCTCACCTACAGGGCCAGCAAATCAGCCCCAGCATTTT.

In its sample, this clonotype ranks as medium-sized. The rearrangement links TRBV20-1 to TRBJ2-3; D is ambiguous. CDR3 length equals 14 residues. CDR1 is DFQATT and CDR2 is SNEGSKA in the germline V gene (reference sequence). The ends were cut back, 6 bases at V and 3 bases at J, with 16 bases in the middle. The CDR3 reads CSAGEARSTDTQYF. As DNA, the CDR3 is TGCAGTGCCGGCGAAGCGAGGTCTACAGATACGCAGTATTTT.

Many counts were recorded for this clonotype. Here the CDR3 reads CASSRRVNTGELFF. Written as DNA, the CDR3 is TGTGCCAGCAGCCGTCGGGTAAACACCGGGGAGCTGTTTTTT. This rearrangement joins TRBV7-2 to TRBJ2-2; no reliable D call. The CDR3 has 14 residues. The V gene lost 5 bases and the J gene lost 2 bases, with 9 bases spanning the gap. The germline CDR1 and CDR2 sequences are SGHTA and FQGNSA.

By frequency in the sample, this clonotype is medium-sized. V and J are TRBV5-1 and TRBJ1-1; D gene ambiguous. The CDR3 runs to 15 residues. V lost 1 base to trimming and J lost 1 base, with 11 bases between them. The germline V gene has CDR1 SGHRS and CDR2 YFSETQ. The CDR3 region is CASSLQAGSNTEAFF. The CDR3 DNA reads TGCGCCAGCAGCTTGCAGGCAGGATCGAACACTGAAGCTTTCTTT.

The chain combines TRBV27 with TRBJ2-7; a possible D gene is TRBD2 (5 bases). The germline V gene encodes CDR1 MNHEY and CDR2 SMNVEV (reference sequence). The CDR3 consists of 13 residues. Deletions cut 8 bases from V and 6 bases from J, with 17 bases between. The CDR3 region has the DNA TGTGCCAGCGGTCAAGATCCAGAGGGCGAGCAGTACGTC. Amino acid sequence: CASGQDPEGEQYV.